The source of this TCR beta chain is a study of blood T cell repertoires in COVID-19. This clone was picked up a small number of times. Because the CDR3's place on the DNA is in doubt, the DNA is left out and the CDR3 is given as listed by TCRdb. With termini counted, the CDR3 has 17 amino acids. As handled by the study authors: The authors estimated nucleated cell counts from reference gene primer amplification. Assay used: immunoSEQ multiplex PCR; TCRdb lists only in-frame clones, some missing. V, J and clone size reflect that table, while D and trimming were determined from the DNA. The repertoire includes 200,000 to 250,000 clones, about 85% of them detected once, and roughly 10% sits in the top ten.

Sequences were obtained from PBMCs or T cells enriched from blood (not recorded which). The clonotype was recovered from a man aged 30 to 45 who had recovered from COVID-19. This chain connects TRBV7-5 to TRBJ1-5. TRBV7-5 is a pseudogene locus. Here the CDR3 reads CVRSVGRGAFENQPQHF.